This T cell receptor (beta chain) was found in a study of cytomegalovirus exposure and HLA in healthy donors. The study ran its PCR with 60 Vbeta and 13 Jbeta primers. TCRdb's copy holds only in-frame clones and misses some; the assay was immunoSEQ multiplex PCR. The sample records 180,000 or so clones, 70% to 85% being singletons. Whole-study findings and limits: TCR beta sequences numbering about 17,000 were associated with HLA alleles at 0.05 false discovery rate in a later analysis.

V dropped 7 bases and J dropped 2; count of bases not matched to a gene: 4. The CDR3 totals 14 residues. Germline V gives CDR1 SNHLY, CDR2 FYNNEI. On this clone: What it binds is not known.

This chain links TRBV2 with TRBJ1-2, with 10 bases that match TRBD1. The receptor comes from a young man in good health and CMV-seronegative. The sample taken for sequencing was PBMCs. CDR3 sequence (DNA): TGTGCCAGCAACTTGGACAGGGGGAACTATGGCTACACCTTC. It encodes CASNLDRGNYGYTF.